Listed here is a single T cell receptor beta chain. Its specificity is not known. Only CD45RO-negative cells positively selected for CCR7 counted as naive CD8 cells, so terminally differentiated effector memory CD45RA+ cells were excluded. Assay used: immunoSEQ multiplex PCR; TCRdb lists only in-frame clones, some missing. Here the sample spans about 2.1 million clones, just over 90% being singletons. The data stem from a study of shared clonotypes between healthy human individuals. Study-level points and caveats: Incompleteness in sorted-subset sequencing, despite large depth, was shown by rarefaction. An anticipated effect of sequencing depth on clonotype sharing among donors was recognized.

J gave up 7 bases and V 8 bases, and 9 bases lay outside the gene matches. The CDR3 is 13 amino acids. Germline V gene sequence: CDR1 MDHEN, CDR2 SYDVKM. Sequencing used naive CD8+ T cells from PBMCs. The receptor was isolated from a man younger than 35 in good health. Some clones in this sample may be carry-over from other donors' samples. The V and J genes are TRBV28 and TRBJ1-2, with 8 bases matching TRBD1. CDR3 nucleotides: TGTGCCAGCGCACCGGACAGGGCGGGTGGCTACACCTTC. This sequence encodes CASAPDRAGGYTF.